The sequence of this TCR beta chain was determined in a study of T cells in Graves' hyperthyroidism and ophthalmopathy. The overall study: Upon initial diagnosis and before any treatment, peripheral blood was collected. Study-wide points: Blood shared most expanded thyroid clonotypes above 0.001.

Germline CDR1 SNHLY, CDR2 FYNNEI. Trimming took 4 bases from V and 7 from J, leaving 13 bases between them. The CDR3 totals 14 residues. This clonotype was observed many times. Its matching antigen is unknown. Amplified regions were TCR beta CDR3 sequences from RNA transcripts. Carried out on the TCR CDR3, a first-round RT-PCR used the HTBI primer set. From the multiplex PCR reads, TCRdb called clonotypes with MiXCR, one entry per CDR3 protein. This table has hundreds of thousands of distinct CDR3 sequences, 11% to 15% appearing once. Source material: blood. This rearrangement joins TRBV2 to TRBJ2-2; D gene ambiguous. The clonotype comes from a woman aged 18-29 years with Graves' hyperthyroidism. The CDR3 reads CASSGTGFYGELFF. In DNA, the CDR3 is TGTGCCAGCAGTGGGACCGGATTTTACGGGGAGCTGTTTTTT.